Below, one T cell receptor beta chain is given with its context. Antigen specificity is unknown. As for time point: healthy volunteer bleed at 6 weeks. Total RNA was extracted from unfractionated whole blood. The sample comes from a study of human T cells and chemical hapten exposure. Findings and limits, study-wide: After DPC sensitization, TCRs above 1 in 1000 frequency showed no change.

V trimming: 6 bases; J trimming: 6 bases; junction bases outside the gene matches: 9. Per germline, CDR1 LNHNV and CDR2 YYDKDF (reference sequence). The CDR3 loop spans 15 amino acids. Individual cDNA molecules had unique molecular identifiers attached to them by the library. Via MiXCR, TCRdb re-called the RACE reads, giving one row per CDR3 protein. The sample lists more than 60,000 distinct CDR3 sequences, 8.6% occurring once. Sequenced material: whole blood. The rearrangement joins TRBV15 to TRBJ2-1; 9 bases are shared with TRBD1. This receptor was obtained from a male donor in good health. Some clones in this sample may be carry-over from other donors' samples. The CDR3 coding sequence is TGTGCCACCAGTCGGGACAGGGCCAACTCCAATGAGCAGTTCTTC. Translation: CATSRDRANSNEQFF.